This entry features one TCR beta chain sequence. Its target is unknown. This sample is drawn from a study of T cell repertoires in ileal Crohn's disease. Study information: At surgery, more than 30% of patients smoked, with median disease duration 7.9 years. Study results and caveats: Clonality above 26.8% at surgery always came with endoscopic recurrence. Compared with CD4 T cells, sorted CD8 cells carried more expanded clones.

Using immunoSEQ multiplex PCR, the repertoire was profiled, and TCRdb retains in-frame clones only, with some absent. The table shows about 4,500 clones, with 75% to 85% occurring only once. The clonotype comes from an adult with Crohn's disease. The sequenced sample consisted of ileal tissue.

The CDR3 DNA reads as TGTGCCAGCAGCGAGGATAGTAGGGGCTACACCTTC. Its protein product is CASSEDSRGYTF. The chain recombines TRBV7-2 with TRBJ1-2; no firm D call. V shed 5 bases and J shed 8 bases, with 12 bases lying between them. The CDR3 consists of 12 residues. Looked up from germline, CDR1 is SGHTA and CDR2 is FQGNSA.